Listed here are 13 T cell receptor beta chains from one sample, sequenced in a study of T-cell memory formation after mild COVID-19. In TCRdb, the 5' RACE reads were re-called with MiXCR into one record per CDR3 protein. This sample has 85,000 to 130,000 distinct CDR3 sequences, with over 15% found just once. Sequencing input: PBMCs or a T cell subset sorted from them (not recorded which). The source of these receptors is an adult woman who had mild COVID-19 (a few samples of this study predate the infection). Cell type and time point are not known.

In this sample, this clonotype turned up a few times. This sequence joins TRBV9 and TRBJ2-7; 9 bases fit TRBD1. Germline CDR1 reads SGDLS; CDR2 reads YYNGEE. The CDR3 loop spans 16 amino acids. The trim removed 5 bases at V and 3 bases at J, leaving 12 bases unmatched. This chain's CDR3 is CASSGLTDRGFYEQYF. The CDR3 bases are TGTGCCAGCAGTGGCCTTACCGACAGGGGGTTCTACGAGCAGTACTTC.

This clonotype was seen a handful of times. The gene calls are TRBV4-3 and TRBJ1-4, with 7 bases aligning to TRBD1. The ends lost 2 bases at V and 4 bases at J; junction bases unmatched: 7. CDR1 and CDR2 from the germline V gene are LGHNA and YSLEER. The CDR3 is made up of 16 amino acids. CDR3 nucleotides: TGCGCCAGCAGCCAATCCCGGACAGGTTTTAATGAAAAACTGTTTTTT. Translating gives CASSQSRTGFNEKLFF.

This chain joins TRBV5-1 and TRBJ1-1; 8 nucleotides agree with TRBD1. CDR1 SGHRS and CDR2 YFSETQ come from the germline V gene. CDR3 length: 14 residues. The V gene end was trimmed by 4 bases and the J gene end by 1 base; junction bases not matched to a gene: 3. Here the CDR3 DNA reads TGCGCCAGCAGCACGGGACAGGAGAACACTGAAGCTTTCTTT. Its translation: CASSTGQENTEAFF.

This clonotype was detected a few times. The rearrangement uses TRBV12-3 or TRBV12-4 and TRBJ1-2, with a weak D call TRBD1 (5 bases). Trimming shortened V by 1 base and J by 1 base, and 10 bases separated the two germline ends. CDR3 size: 15 residues. The CDR3 DNA reads TGTGCCAGCAGTTTAGGTGGGGGGGGTAACTATGGCTACACCTTC. This translates into CASSLGGGGNYGYTF.

V usage is TRBV7-9 and J usage is TRBJ1-2; possible D gene TRBD1, 5 bases. CDR3 size: 16 residues. V was pared by 5 bases and J by 3 bases, with 19 bases between. Per germline, CDR1 SEHNR and CDR2 FQNEAQ (reference sequence). The CDR3 DNA reads TGTGCCAGCAGCCCCTTGGAGACCAGAGGGGACTATGGCTACACCTTC. It specifies CASSPLETRGDYGYTF.

This clonotype has just a few counts. This sequence joins TRBV6-2 or TRBV6-3 and TRBJ1-2; D uncertain. Germline CDR1 is MNHEY and CDR2 is SVGEGT. The CDR3 is 19 amino acids. V was pared by 2 bases and J by 4 bases, with 26 bases between. This CDR3 is CASSYPTDGGGLLLYGYTF. CDR3 sequence (DNA): TGTGCCAGCAGTTACCCCACCGACGGAGGAGGTTTGTTACTCTATGGCTACACCTTC.

A few counts support this clonotype. The chain combines TRBV4-1 with TRBJ2-5, with 15 positions matching TRBD2. The CDR3 is 17 residues long. In germline, CDR1 is MGHRA, CDR2 YSYEKL. Germline trimming cut 1 base from V and 12 bases from J; bases unmatched to any gene: 12. Here the CDR3 DNA reads TGCGCCAGCAGCCAAGTTGCCGGGACTAGCGGGGGGTCCCCCGAGTACTTC. It encodes CASSQVAGTSGGSPEYF.

This chain links TRBV6-2 or TRBV6-3 with TRBJ2-2; D may be TRBD1 (6 bases). Between the trimmed V and J ends, which lost 1 base and 5 bases, there was a span of 8 bases. This CDR3 comprises 14 residues. Germline CDR1 is MNHEY and CDR2 is SVGEGT. The CDR3 here is CASSYFQGTGELFF. CDR3 DNA sequence: TGTGCCAGCAGTTACTTCCAGGGGACCGGGGAGCTGTTTTTT.

This clonotype was counted a few times. CDR3 sequence: CASSQELGSLAGVSNEQFF. Written as DNA, the CDR3 is TGTGCCAGCAGCCAAGAACTGGGGTCACTAGCGGGAGTCTCGAATGAGCAGTTCTTC. This chain connects TRBV4-2 to TRBJ2-1, with 11 bases lining up with TRBD2. Germline lookup yields CDR1 LGHNA and CDR2 YNFKEQ. This CDR3 is 19 amino acids long. Germline trimming cut 0 bases from V and 7 bases from J; bases unmatched to any gene: 14.

The chain combines TRBV27 with TRBJ1-2; tentative D call: TRBD1 (5 bases). V was shortened by 5 bases and J by 3 bases, with 10 bases between the two germline ends. The germline V gene encodes CDR1 MNHEY and CDR2 SMNVEV (reference sequence). CDR3 length equals 13 residues. CDR3 DNA sequence: TGTGCCAGCAGTGTGACAGTCGACTATGGCTACACCTTC. Amino acid sequence: CASSVTVDYGYTF.

This clonotype has just a few counts. V gene TRBV12-3 or TRBV12-4 combines with J gene TRBJ1-2; D remains ambiguous. The CDR3 spans 11 residues. V was pared by 5 bases and J by 8 bases, with 9 bases between. CDR3 bases: TGTGCCAGCAGTCCCAGCGGCGGCTACACCTTC. Translation gives CASSPSGGYTF.

The sample holds a few counts of this clonotype. J is TRBJ1-1 and V is TRBV19; weak D call: TRBD1 (5 bases). This CDR3 region has 14 residues. Trimming took 5 bases from V and 1 from J, leaving 11 bases between them. Per the germline V gene, CDR1 is LNHDA and CDR2 is SQIVND (reference sequence). CDR3 in DNA: TGTGCCAGTAGTGAAGACAGCCCGAACACTGAAGCTTTCTTT. Protein sequence: CASSEDSPNTEAFF.

This clonotype turned up a few times. The V call is TRBV12-3 or TRBV12-4, the J call TRBJ2-2, with 8 positions matching TRBD2. This CDR3 comprises 17 residues. V lost 3 bases and J lost 6; bases outside the gene matches: 12. The CDR3 sequence is CASSFLWGSGAPGELFF. The DNA of the CDR3 is TGTGCCAGCAGTTTCCTCTGGGGTAGCGGGGCTCCCGGGGAGCTGTTTTTT.